This T cell receptor (beta chain) originates from a study of T cell clusters in autoimmune cytopenias. CDR3 size: 16 residues. Germline loops: CDR1 SGHKS, CDR2 YYEKEE (reference sequence). Multiplex touch-down PCR amplified TRB using TRB-A and TRB-B pools in one tube. TCRdb processed the multiplex PCR reads again and assigns one entry to each CDR3 protein, with no DNA. In all, the sample yields 5,500 to 6,500 distinct CDR3 sequences. TRB was amplified from approximately 250 ng of peripheral blood genomic DNA per sample. The specimen was peripheral blood. The chain links TRBV5-5 to TRBJ2-1; absent DNA, TCRdb's TRBD1 call cannot be checked. This receptor was taken from a human donor with an autoimmune cytopenia or autoimmune hepatitis (not recorded which). CDR3 residues: CASSAPGTGRGNEQFF.